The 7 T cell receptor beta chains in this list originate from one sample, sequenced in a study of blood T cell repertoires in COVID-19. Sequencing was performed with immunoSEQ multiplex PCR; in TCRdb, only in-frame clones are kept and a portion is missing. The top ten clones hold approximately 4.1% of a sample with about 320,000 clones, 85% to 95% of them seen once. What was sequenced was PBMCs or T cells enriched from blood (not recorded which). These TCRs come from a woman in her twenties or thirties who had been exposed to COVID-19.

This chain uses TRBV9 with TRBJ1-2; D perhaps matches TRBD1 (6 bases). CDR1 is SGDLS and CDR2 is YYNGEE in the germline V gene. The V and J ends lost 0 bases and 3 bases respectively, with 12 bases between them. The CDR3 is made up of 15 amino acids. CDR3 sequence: CASSVGTGPYYGYTF. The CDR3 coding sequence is TGTGCCAGCAGCGTAGGTACAGGGCCCTACTATGGCTACACCTTC.

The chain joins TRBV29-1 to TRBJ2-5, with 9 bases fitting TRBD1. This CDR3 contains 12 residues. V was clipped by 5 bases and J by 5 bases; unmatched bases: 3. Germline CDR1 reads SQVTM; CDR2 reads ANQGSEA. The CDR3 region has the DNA TGCAGCGTTCAAGGACAGGGGGAGACCCAGTACTTC. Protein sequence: CSVQGQGETQYF.

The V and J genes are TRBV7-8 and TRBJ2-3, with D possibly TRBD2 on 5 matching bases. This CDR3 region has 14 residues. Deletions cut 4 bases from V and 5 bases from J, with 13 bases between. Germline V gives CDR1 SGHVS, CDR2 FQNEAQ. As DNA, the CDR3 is TGTGCCAGCAGCTCAGAAGGCCGGGGAGATACGCAGTATTTT. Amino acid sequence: CASSSEGRGDTQYF.

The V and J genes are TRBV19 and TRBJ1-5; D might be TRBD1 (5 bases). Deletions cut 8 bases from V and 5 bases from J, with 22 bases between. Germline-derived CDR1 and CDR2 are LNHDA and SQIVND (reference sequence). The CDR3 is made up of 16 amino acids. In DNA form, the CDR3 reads TGTGCCAGTCGGACATATAGTGGATATGGGGATCAGCCCCAGCATTTT. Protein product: CASRTYSGYGDQPQHF.

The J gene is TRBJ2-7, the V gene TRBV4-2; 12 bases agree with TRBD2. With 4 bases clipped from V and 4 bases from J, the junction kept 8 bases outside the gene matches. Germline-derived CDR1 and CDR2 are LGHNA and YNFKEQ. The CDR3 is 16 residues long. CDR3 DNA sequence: TGTGCCAGCAGCCCGACCCAGACTAGCGGGGGTTACGAGCAGTACTTC. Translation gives CASSPTQTSGGYEQYF.

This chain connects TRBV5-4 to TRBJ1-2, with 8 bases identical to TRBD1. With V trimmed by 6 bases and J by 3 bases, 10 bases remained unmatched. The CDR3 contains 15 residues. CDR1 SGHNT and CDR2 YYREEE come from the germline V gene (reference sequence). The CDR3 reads CASTLGQGGDYGYTF. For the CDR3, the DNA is TGTGCCAGCACCCTTGGACAGGGAGGAGACTATGGCTACACCTTC.

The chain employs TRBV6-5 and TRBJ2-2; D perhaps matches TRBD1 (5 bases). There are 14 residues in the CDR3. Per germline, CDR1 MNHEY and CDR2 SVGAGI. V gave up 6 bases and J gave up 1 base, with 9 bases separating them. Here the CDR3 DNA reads TGTGCCAGCAGAAGAGACAGGAACACCGGGGAGCTGTTTTTT. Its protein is CASRRDRNTGELFF.